Listed here is a single T cell receptor beta chain. Its specificity is not known. The source of the sample is a study of vaccination effects on CD4 cells after COVID-19. Turning to the study itself: Post-vaccination samples were obtained at early and late time points from a few convalescent patients.

TCRdb keeps only in-frame clones here, not all; method: immunoSEQ multiplex PCR. The profile shows tens of thousands of clones, around 80% of them singletons. Once cultured for 10 to 11 days, the cells underwent separation to obtain CD4+ T cells. Confirmation by PCR established that the person had SARS-CoV-2 infection between March and December 2020. Participants received two doses of either the BNT162b2 or mRNA-1273 vaccine. The CDR3 totals 14 residues. The germline CDR1 and CDR2 sequences are SQVTM and ANQGSEA. The J segment lost 4 bases and the V segment lost 6 bases, leaving 9 bases of the junction unmatched.

The sample consisted of CD4+ T cells from PBMCs cultured without peptide, taken after COVID-19 vaccination. The clonotype originates from a human donor who had a prior SARS-CoV-2 infection. V gene TRBV29-1 combines with J gene TRBJ1-3; 7 nucleotides agree with TRBD1. The CDR3 DNA is TGCAGCGTGGGAACTACAGGGGTAGGAAACACCATATATTTT. Protein sequence: CSVGTTGVGNTIYF.